The next 7 T cell receptor beta chains were all read from a single sample in a study of PD-1 blockade in classical Hodgkin lymphoma. Only in-frame clones appear in the TCRdb table, and some are missing; sequencing was by immunoSEQ multiplex PCR. The data contain tens of thousands of clones, about 92% of them singletons. Relapses following autologous stem cell transplantation were seen in all patients, with brentuximab vedotin exposure varying. The input for sequencing was peripheral blood mononuclear cells (PBMCs), taken at baseline. These receptors originate from a human donor with classical Hodgkin lymphoma.

The chain joins TRBV13 to TRBJ2-5; 7 bases are shared with TRBD2. The CDR3 consists of 16 residues. V trimming: 6 bases; J trimming: 0 bases; junction bases outside the gene matches: 10. CDR1 is PRHDT, CDR2 FYEKMQ, per germline (reference sequence). The chain's CDR3 is CASRPIGGEDQETQYF. DNA for the CDR3: TGTGCCAGCAGGCCTATTGGGGGGGAGGACCAAGAGACCCAGTACTTC.

This rearrangement joins TRBV7-9 to TRBJ2-1; no definite D call. V lost 5 bases, J lost 6 bases, and 20 bases lay in between. The CDR3 extends over 16 amino acids. Per germline, CDR1 SEHNR and CDR2 FQNEAQ (reference sequence). CDR3: CASSTRTDLAFNEQFF. In DNA form, the CDR3 reads TGTGCCAGCAGCACCCGGACGGACCTTGCCTTCAATGAGCAGTTCTTC.

The rearrangement uses TRBV25-1 and TRBJ2-1; 7 bases map to TRBD1. Trimming removed 4 bases from V and 5 bases from J; junction bases left unmatched: 11. The CDR3 sequence is 16 residues long. Germline CDR1 and CDR2: MGHDK and SYGVNS. The CDR3 is CASSAALGTDNNEQFF. The CDR3 DNA reads as TGTGCCAGCAGTGCTGCCTTAGGGACAGATAACAATGAGCAGTTCTTC.

V gene TRBV7-8 combines with J gene TRBJ1-1; TRBD1 aligns across 12 bases. Germline trimming cut 1 base from V and 0 bases from J; bases unmatched to any gene: 3. Germline V lookup: CDR1 SGHVS, CDR2 FQNEAQ. This CDR3 is built from 17 residues. The CDR3 region is CASSLGGQGAMNTEAFF. CDR3 bases: TGTGCCAGCAGCTTAGGGGGACAGGGGGCTATGAACACTGAAGCTTTCTTT.

This clone was recorded only once. One end of the junction is discordant with germline, which a read error may explain. This chain connects TRBV5-4 to TRBJ1-2; D is unresolved. The CDR3 has 12 amino acids. From germline, CDR1 is SGHNT and CDR2 YYREEE (reference sequence). The CDR3 coding sequence is TGTGCCAGCAGCTTGGCGCTAGGTGACGGGCTCTTC. It yields the protein CASSLALGDGLF.

The chain is built from TRBV23-1 and TRBJ2-7; either TRBD1 or TRBD2 may supply D (5 bases each). TRBV23-1 is classed as an ORF, of uncertain function. The CDR3 spans 15 residues. Trimming took 0 bases from V and 2 from J, leaving 11 bases between them. The CDR3 reads CASSQSSREPYEQYF. In nucleotides, the CDR3 is TGCGCCAGCAGTCAATCGAGCAGGGAGCCCTACGAGCAGTACTTC.

The chain couples TRBV5-4 to TRBJ2-2; maybe TRBD2 (6 bases). The V end was cut by 5 bases, the J end by 0 bases, with 20 bases between. The CDR3 runs 18 residues. CDR1 SGHNT and CDR2 YYREEE come from the germline V gene (reference sequence). CDR3 bases: TGTGCCAGCAGTTCACCCCCTTTTAGCGGTGCGAACACCGGGGAGCTGTTTTTT. Translated, it gives CASSSPPFSGANTGELFF.